These T cell receptor beta chains were read from a single sample in a study of technical replicates of blood from a few donors. Sequencing was performed with immunoSEQ multiplex PCR; in TCRdb, only in-frame clones are kept and a portion is missing. The sample includes roughly 65,000 clones, roughly 86% seen only once; the top ten take more than 4.5%. Input material: PBMCs. The receptors were gathered from a human donor in good health. Some clones in this sample may be carry-over from other donors' samples. The CDR3 runs from the conserved cysteine through the conserved F or W. A D gene is named only where the DNA matches it firmly. Rows give clone size only sometimes, using once, few, many, or a class for an expanded clone.

DNA,CDR3,D,J,size,V
TGTGCCAGTAGACAGCGGGGGGTAACAGATACGCAGTATTTT,CASRQRGVTDTQYF,TRBD2,TRBJ2-3,NA,TRBV19
TGTGCCAGCAGCAAAGCGGCAGGGGGAGGTTACTTC,CASSKAAGGGYF,NA,TRBJ2-7,NA,TRBV21-1
TGTGCCAGCAGCCAAGAACCCGCGGGGGGGTACAATGAGCAGTTCTTC,CASSQEPAGGYNEQFF,TRBD2,TRBJ2-1,few,TRBV4-2
TGTGCCAGCAGTTTGGGACAGGGCCGCTACAATGAGCAGTTCTTC,CASSLGQGRYNEQFF,TRBD1,TRBJ2-1,NA,TRBV28
TGTGCCAGCAGCTTAGGGGGCCTTGGACAGGTGGTCGGGGAGCTGTTTTTT,CASSLGGLGQVVGELFF,TRBD1,TRBJ2-2,NA,TRBV7-2
TGTGCCAGCAGCCCAGTTAATTCACCCCTCCACTTT,CASSPVNSPLHF,NA,TRBJ1-6,few,TRBV28
TGTGCCAGCAGCTTATCGGTCTCCTACGAGCAGTACTTC,CASSLSVSYEQYF,NA,TRBJ2-7,NA,TRBV7-2
TGTGCCAGCGGCGACAGGGTAAAAGAGCAGTACTTC,CASGDRVKEQYF,TRBD1,TRBJ2-7,NA,TRBV25-1
TGTGCCACCAGCAGGGGGGCTGACTATGGCTACACCTTC,CATSRGADYGYTF,NA,TRBJ1-2,NA,TRBV15
TGCGCCAGCAGCCAAGATTCAGGGGGGACCTTTCGCTACGAGCAGTACTTC,CASSQDSGGTFRYEQYF,NA,TRBJ2-7,NA,TRBV4-1
TGTGCCAGCAGCCAAGCGCTACAGGGGGTCGAGCAGTACTTC,CASSQALQGVEQYF,TRBD1,TRBJ2-7,NA,TRBV4-2
TGTGCCAGCACGCGGGACAGCATCAATGAGCAGTTCTTC,CASTRDSINEQFF,NA,TRBJ2-1,NA,TRBV5-4